These T cell receptor beta chains were read from a single sample in a study of blood T cell repertoires in COVID-19. Assay: immunoSEQ multiplex PCR; the TCRdb copy retains only in-frame clones and omits some. Of fewer than 200,000 clones in the sample, about 90% were seen once. The sample was PBMCs or T cells enriched from blood (not recorded which). These receptors were collected from a human donor with acute COVID-19. The donor label of this sample is uncertain. The CDR3 runs from the conserved cysteine through the conserved F or W. Each record gives: J gene, clone size, V gene, D gene, CDR3 DNA, CDR3 protein. A D gene is named only where the DNA matches it firmly. Clone size is given for some rows only: seen once, a few or many times, or a class if the clone is expanded.

j_call: TRBJ2-7; clone_size: .; v_call: TRBV9; d_call: .; cdr3_nt: TGTGCCAGCAGCGTCACCAGGGAGGGGGTCGCCTACGAGCAGTACTTC; cdr3_aa: CASSVTREGVAYEQYF
j_call: TRBJ1-4; clone_size: .; v_call: TRBV10-3; d_call: .; cdr3_nt: TGTGCCATCAGTGAGTCAGAAGGCGGAGCCGGTTATGAAAAACTGTTTTTT; cdr3_aa: CAISESEGGAGYEKLFF
j_call: TRBJ1-5; clone_size: .; v_call: TRBV6-2/TRBV6-3; d_call: TRBD1; cdr3_nt: TGTGCCAGCAGTTACACGGACAGGAATCAGCCCCAGCATTTT; cdr3_aa: CASSYTDRNQPQHF
j_call: TRBJ2-5; clone_size: .; v_call: TRBV5-8; d_call: .; cdr3_nt: TGTGCCAGCAGCTTGGTCTCGGTAGAGACCCAGTACTTC; cdr3_aa: CASSLVSVETQYF
j_call: TRBJ2-2; clone_size: .; v_call: TRBV3-1/TRBV3-2; d_call: .; cdr3_nt: TGTGCCAGCAGCCAAGAGGAGTGGCGGGAATACACCGGGGAGCTGTTTTTT; cdr3_aa: CASSQEEWREYTGELFF
j_call: TRBJ2-7; clone_size: .; v_call: TRBV5-5; d_call: .; cdr3_nt: TGTGCCAGCAGCTTCGGTACGGCGGCCATCTACGAGCAGTACTTC; cdr3_aa: CASSFGTAAIYEQYF
j_call: TRBJ2-5; clone_size: .; v_call: TRBV24-1; d_call: TRBD1; cdr3_nt: TGTGCCACACCGGGACAGGGGAAGACCCAGTACTTC; cdr3_aa: CATPGQGKTQYF
j_call: TRBJ2-7; clone_size: few; v_call: TRBV4-1; d_call: TRBD1; cdr3_nt: TGCGCCAGCAGCCACGGGGGCCGGGGACAGGCGAGCTCCTACGAGCAGTACTTC; cdr3_aa: CASSHGGRGQASSYEQYF
j_call: TRBJ1-1; clone_size: .; v_call: TRBV11-2; d_call: .; cdr3_nt: TGTGCCAGCAGCTTAGGTCAGGGGTACACTGAAGCTTTCTTT; cdr3_aa: CASSLGQGYTEAFF
j_call: TRBJ2-7; clone_size: .; v_call: TRBV12-5; d_call: .; cdr3_nt: TGTGCTAGTGGTTTGGGACAAATGGGCGAGCAGTACTTC; cdr3_aa: CASGLGQMGEQYF
j_call: TRBJ2-7; clone_size: once; v_call: TRBV27; d_call: .; cdr3_nt: TGTGCCAGCAGTCTTGAGTGGGGGGGCTCCGAGCAGTACTTC; cdr3_aa: CASSLEWGGSEQYF
j_call: TRBJ1-3; clone_size: .; v_call: TRBV6-6; d_call: .; cdr3_nt: TGTGCCAGCAGTTACTCCGCAGGGGCTGGAAACACCATATATTTT; cdr3_aa: CASSYSAGAGNTIYF
j_call: TRBJ2-7; clone_size: .; v_call: TRBV14; d_call: TRBD2; cdr3_nt: TGTGCCAGCAGTTTAGGGCGGGGGGTTTCCTACGAGCAGTACTTC; cdr3_aa: CASSLGRGVSYEQYF
j_call: TRBJ1-4; clone_size: .; v_call: TRBV5-5; d_call: .; cdr3_nt: TGTGCCAGCAGCCCCCGGACTGCAACTAATGAAAAACTGTTTTTT; cdr3_aa: CASSPRTATNEKLFF
j_call: TRBJ2-6; clone_size: .; v_call: TRBV10-3; d_call: .; cdr3_nt: TGTGCCTCTGGGCCGGGGGTAGCTGGGGCCAACGTCCTGACTTTC; cdr3_aa: CASGPGVAGANVLTF
j_call: TRBJ1-3; clone_size: .; v_call: TRBV4-1; d_call: .; cdr3_nt: TGCGCCAGCAGCCAAGATCCCCCAGGACGGGGCTCTGGAAACACCATATATTTT; cdr3_aa: CASSQDPPGRGSGNTIYF
j_call: TRBJ1-1; clone_size: .; v_call: TRBV12-5; d_call: TRBD1; cdr3_nt: TGTGCTAGTGGTTTGGTGGGGGACAGACGAATGAACACTGAAGCTTTCTTT; cdr3_aa: CASGLVGDRRMNTEAFF
j_call: TRBJ2-7; clone_size: .; v_call: TRBV2; d_call: .; cdr3_nt: TGTGCCAGCCTGGACATATACTCCTACGAGCAGTACTTC; cdr3_aa: CASLDIYSYEQYF
j_call: TRBJ1-1; clone_size: .; v_call: TRBV7-9; d_call: TRBD1; cdr3_nt: TGTGCCAGCAGCTTAGGAGGGACAGGGAAGGGCACTGAAGCTTTCTTT; cdr3_aa: CASSLGGTGKGTEAFF
j_call: TRBJ1-3; clone_size: .; v_call: TRBV7-9; d_call: TRBD1; cdr3_nt: TGTGCCAGCAGCTTAGGTGGGGTAAGACAGGGACCCTCTGGAAACACCATATATTTT; cdr3_aa: CASSLGGVRQGPSGNTIYF
j_call: TRBJ2-7; clone_size: once; v_call: TRBV11-2; d_call: .; cdr3_nt: TGTGCCAGCAGCCCCATCCGCGGGGCGTCCTACGAGCAGTACTTC; cdr3_aa: CASSPIRGASYEQYF
j_call: TRBJ1-3; clone_size: .; v_call: TRBV9; d_call: TRBD1; cdr3_nt: TGTGCCAGCAGCCTAGGACAGGGGTCCTCCGGAAACACCATATATTTT; cdr3_aa: CASSLGQGSSGNTIYF
j_call: TRBJ1-2; clone_size: .; v_call: TRBV11-1; d_call: .; cdr3_nt: TGTGCCAGCAGCCCGGACACGGATTATGGCTACACCTTC; cdr3_aa: CASSPDTDYGYTF
j_call: TRBJ2-2; clone_size: .; v_call: TRBV11-3; d_call: TRBD1; cdr3_nt: TGTGCCAGCAGCTCCCGGGACAGGGACACCGGGGAGCTGTTTTTT; cdr3_aa: CASSSRDRDTGELFF
j_call: TRBJ2-7; clone_size: .; v_call: TRBV19; d_call: TRBD2; cdr3_nt: TGTGCCAGTAGTATCGCCGGGACTAGCGGGGACTTCTCCTACGAGCAGTACTTC; cdr3_aa: CASSIAGTSGDFSYEQYF
j_call: TRBJ1-3; clone_size: .; v_call: TRBV11-1; d_call: TRBD1; cdr3_nt: TGTGCCAGCAGCCAAGGAGGGGGCTTTGGAAACACCATATATTTT; cdr3_aa: CASSQGGGFGNTIYF
j_call: TRBJ1-2; clone_size: .; v_call: TRBV7-2; d_call: TRBD1; cdr3_nt: TGTGCCAGCAGCCAGGACAGGACCCATGGCTACACCTTC; cdr3_aa: CASSQDRTHGYTF
j_call: TRBJ1-2; clone_size: .; v_call: TRBV5-4; d_call: .; cdr3_nt: TGTGCCAGCAGCTCCCGGGAGCCTAACTATGGCTACACCTTC; cdr3_aa: CASSSREPNYGYTF
j_call: TRBJ1-4; clone_size: once; v_call: TRBV2; d_call: TRBD1; cdr3_nt: TGTGCCAGCAGGGCTGACAGGGGGGTTAATGAAAAACTGTTTTTT; cdr3_aa: CASRADRGVNEKLFF
j_call: TRBJ2-1; clone_size: .; v_call: TRBV3-1/TRBV3-2; d_call: TRBD2; cdr3_nt: TGTGCCAGCAGCCAAGAAGGAGCGGGGGGGCCAAATGAGCAGTTCTTC; cdr3_aa: CASSQEGAGGPNEQFF
j_call: TRBJ2-1; clone_size: .; v_call: TRBV30; d_call: TRBD1; cdr3_nt: TGTGCCTGGAGTCTGGGACAGGGCCCCTTCTATGAGCAGTTCTTC; cdr3_aa: CAWSLGQGPFYEQFF
j_call: TRBJ1-1; clone_size: once; v_call: TRBV2; d_call: TRBD1; cdr3_nt: TGTGCCAGCAGTAAACCATGGGGACAGAGGAACACTGAAGCTTTCTTT; cdr3_aa: CASSKPWGQRNTEAFF
j_call: TRBJ1-4; clone_size: .; v_call: TRBV4-2; d_call: .; cdr3_nt: TGTGCCAGCAGCCAAGCGACGATAGACAACCCAACTAATGAAAAACTGTTTTTT; cdr3_aa: CASSQATIDNPTNEKLFF
j_call: TRBJ2-2; clone_size: once; v_call: TRBV6-5; d_call: .; cdr3_nt: TGTGCCAGGATCGGCGGGGACCACACCGGGGAGCTGTTTTTT; cdr3_aa: CARIGGDHTGELFF
j_call: TRBJ1-6; clone_size: .; v_call: TRBV27; d_call: .; cdr3_nt: TGTGCCAGCTCCCCCGGTTGGAGCTCCTATAATTCACCCCTCCACTTT; cdr3_aa: CASSPGWSSYNSPLHF
j_call: TRBJ2-3; clone_size: .; v_call: TRBV7-2; d_call: TRBD1; cdr3_nt: TGTGCCAGCAGCTTCCCCTCGGACAGGGTCAAGTATTTT; cdr3_aa: CASSFPSDRVKYF
j_call: TRBJ1-2; clone_size: .; v_call: TRBV27; d_call: .; cdr3_nt: TGTGCCAGCAGGACGGACAGAGCGGTTTCGGCTAACTATGGCTACACCTTC; cdr3_aa: CASRTDRAVSANYGYTF
j_call: TRBJ2-1; clone_size: .; v_call: TRBV4-1; d_call: TRBD1; cdr3_nt: TGCGCCAGCAGCCAAGGTTTGTACAGGGGCCGCCAGGCTGGAAATGAGCAGTTCTTC; cdr3_aa: CASSQGLYRGRQAGNEQFF
j_call: TRBJ2-5; clone_size: .; v_call: TRBV10-3; d_call: .; cdr3_nt: TGTGCCATCAGTGAGTCCCGGGGGAGTGGGGAGACCCAGTACTTC; cdr3_aa: CAISESRGSGETQYF
j_call: TRBJ2-3; clone_size: .; v_call: TRBV15; d_call: .; cdr3_nt: TGTGCCACCAGCAGAGACGAGGGCAGGACTAGCACAGATACGCAGTATTTT; cdr3_aa: CATSRDEGRTSTDTQYF
j_call: TRBJ2-3; clone_size: .; v_call: TRBV4-3; d_call: TRBD2; cdr3_nt: TGCGCCAGCAGCCAAGGTCCCCAAGGCGGGGGGGAAGCAGATACGCAGTATTTT; cdr3_aa: CASSQGPQGGGEADTQYF
j_call: TRBJ2-1; clone_size: once; v_call: TRBV12-3/TRBV12-4; d_call: .; cdr3_nt: TGTGCCAGCAGTTTATTGGCAGACAATGAGCAGTTCTTC; cdr3_aa: CASSLLADNEQFF
j_call: TRBJ1-2; clone_size: once; v_call: TRBV5-1; d_call: TRBD1; cdr3_nt: TGCGCCAGCAGCCCGCGCGGACAGGCGACGATCTATGGCTACACCTTC; cdr3_aa: CASSPRGQATIYGYTF
j_call: TRBJ2-7; clone_size: few; v_call: TRBV2; d_call: .; cdr3_nt: TGTGCCAGCAGTGAAAGGGGCCCCCCGGCCTACGAGCAGTACTTC; cdr3_aa: CASSERGPPAYEQYF
j_call: TRBJ2-7; clone_size: .; v_call: TRBV19; d_call: TRBD1; cdr3_nt: TGTGCCAGTAGTGGGACAGGGGAGACCTACGAGCAGTACTTC; cdr3_aa: CASSGTGETYEQYF
j_call: TRBJ2-3; clone_size: once; v_call: TRBV11-2; d_call: TRBD2; cdr3_nt: TGTGCCAGCAGCTTAGCGGGTCGGGGGGGTACAGATACGCAGTATTTT; cdr3_aa: CASSLAGRGGTDTQYF
j_call: TRBJ2-3; clone_size: once; v_call: TRBV7-3; d_call: .; cdr3_nt: TGTGCCAGCAGCTCAGGATCGGATACGCAGTATTTT; cdr3_aa: CASSSGSDTQYF
j_call: TRBJ2-7; clone_size: .; v_call: TRBV5-6; d_call: TRBD1; cdr3_nt: TGTGCCAGCAGCTTGGCAGTCGGGACAGGGTGGTCCTACGAGCAGTACTTC; cdr3_aa: CASSLAVGTGWSYEQYF
j_call: TRBJ1-1; clone_size: .; v_call: TRBV19; d_call: .; cdr3_nt: TGTGCCAGTAGTATAGAGTCCAGGACACTGGGAGCTTTCTTT; cdr3_aa: CASSIESRTLGAFF
j_call: TRBJ2-5; clone_size: .; v_call: TRBV21-1; d_call: .; cdr3_nt: TGTGCCAGCAGCAAAGAGGGGTGGGGAGAGACCCAGTACTTC; cdr3_aa: CASSKEGWGETQYF
j_call: TRBJ1-2; clone_size: .; v_call: TRBV19; d_call: TRBD1; cdr3_nt: TGTGCCAGTAGATACAGGGGGGGCAACTATGGCTACACCTTC; cdr3_aa: CASRYRGGNYGYTF
j_call: TRBJ1-1; clone_size: .; v_call: TRBV27; d_call: .; cdr3_nt: TGTGCCAGCAGTAGGAGGGGCGCGACCACTGAAGCTTTCTTT; cdr3_aa: CASSRRGATTEAFF
j_call: TRBJ1-2; clone_size: few; v_call: TRBV5-1; d_call: .; cdr3_nt: TGCGCCAGCAGCTTGGCCGGGGGGGCCTATGGCTACACCTTC; cdr3_aa: CASSLAGGAYGYTF
j_call: TRBJ1-4; clone_size: .; v_call: TRBV6-4; d_call: .; cdr3_nt: TGTGCCAGCAGTGACCAGGGAAGGAATGAAAAACTGTTTTTT; cdr3_aa: CASSDQGRNEKLFF
j_call: TRBJ2-1; clone_size: .; v_call: TRBV24-1; d_call: TRBD1; cdr3_nt: TGTGCCACCAGTGGACAGGGCCGAACCTACAATGAGCAGTTCTTC; cdr3_aa: CATSGQGRTYNEQFF
j_call: TRBJ1-5; clone_size: .; v_call: TRBV5-8; d_call: .; cdr3_nt: TGTGCCAGCAGCCGGCAATTCAGGGTAGGGAGCAATCAGCCCCAGCATTTT; cdr3_aa: CASSRQFRVGSNQPQHF
j_call: TRBJ2-1; clone_size: .; v_call: TRBV7-9; d_call: TRBD2; cdr3_nt: TGTGCCAGCAGCCAGGGACTAGCGGGGGCCCGGTTGGATGAGCAGTTCTTC; cdr3_aa: CASSQGLAGARLDEQFF
j_call: TRBJ1-2; clone_size: .; v_call: TRBV5-1; d_call: .; cdr3_nt: TGCGCCAGCAGCCTGACAGGAGAGCATGGCTACACCTTC; cdr3_aa: CASSLTGEHGYTF
j_call: TRBJ2-1; clone_size: .; v_call: TRBV24-1; d_call: TRBD1; cdr3_nt: TGTGCCACCAGTAGCCAGGGGGCGGTCAATGAGCAGTTCTTC; cdr3_aa: CATSSQGAVNEQFF
j_call: TRBJ1-6; clone_size: .; v_call: TRBV7-2; d_call: .; cdr3_nt: TGTGCCAGCAGCTTGGAGGTGTCCAATTCACCCCTCCACTTT; cdr3_aa: CASSLEVSNSPLHF